The T cell receptor (beta chain) under discussion was sequenced for a study of blood T cells in healthy people across ages (dated by TCRdb to about 2015). A note on the overall study: Template switching captured roughly one uniquely barcoded TCR beta cDNA molecule per two T cells in model experiments. Using deep sequencing normalized with unique cDNA molecular identifiers, the study measured how TCR beta repertoire diversity changes with age. The study analyzed two additional independent replicas of 1 million unique cDNA reads from the same blood draw for two donors, one aged 18 to 29 and one aged 80 or older. To avoid experimental bias, donors of different ages were randomly spread across the sequencing lanes. The donors were split into four age groups: young (average around 15 years), middle-aged (39), aged (roughly 68) and long-lived (over 75).

About this clonotype: The target of this receptor is not known. No base quality values were provided; no much bigger clone lies one nucleotide off.

The library was generated by 5' RACE. The instrument given in TCRdb is Illumina HiSeq 2500. A second PCR of roughly 6 to 11 cycles was run with a J-beta primer mix and a sample-barcoded 5' primer. A template-switch 5' adaptor carrying 12 random nucleotides introduced a unique molecular identifier onto each TCR beta cDNA molecule. Each sample yielded at least 2.5 million CDR3-containing paired-end reads. The Mint cDNA synthesis kit, primed by a TRBC-specific oligonucleotide, was used to synthesize first-strand cDNA from all RNA. Following uracil-DNA glycosylase treatment, a first 18-cycle PCR with universal primers M1SS and BC2_uni_R was performed on all cDNA. The original methods were these. For normalization, 1 million high-quality reads, each with a distinct molecular identifier, were randomly selected from each sample. Instead of being binned into consensus sequences, reads with shared molecular identifiers were discarded. CDR3 identification, clonotype clustering and error correction used MiTCR with a Q25 quality threshold and the strictest error-elimination algorithm. A nonparametric unseen species model with Euler transformation was used to estimate a lower bound on total TCR beta diversity. Using fastp trimming at Q25 and MiXCR clonotype assembly, TCRdb reanalyzed the public sequencing data and kept in-frame beta chains. CDR3 protein duplicates are merged, each entry listing the most common genes and DNA. TCRdb, not the original authors, processed these V and J calls. The sample data list about 1,500,000 distinct CDR3 sequences, and about 43% of these were observed just once. The ten largest clones take up under 8% of the sample.

Summary of the overall study and its limitations: Because profiling used bulk unsorted PBMCs, naive and antigen-experienced compartments could not be compared conclusively. Observed TCR beta diversity per million T cells fell roughly linearly with age, and a significant reduction was already apparent by age roughly 40. Donor CMV infection status was unknown, potentially confounding age-related changes in expanded clonotypes. Compared with the aged group, the long-lived group had more naive CD4+ T cells, fewer expanded clones and increased TCR diversity, a pattern suggesting age selection. A strong correlation was found between observed TCR beta diversity and the percentage of naive T cells measured by flow cytometry. Estimates of total diversity based on one million sequenced T cells were regarded as lower bounds and as underestimates.

Donors were about 36 systemically healthy Caucasian individuals from Russia aged roughly 6 to 90 years. Around 10 milliliters of peripheral blood were drawn from each donor into EDTA-treated Vacutainer tubes. Ficoll-Paque density-gradient centrifugation was used to isolate PBMCs, with at least 6 million per sample. Trizol reagent was used to extract total RNA from the PBMCs, yielding at least 6 micrograms per sample. Naive CD45RAhigh/CD27high T cell percentages were measured by flow cytometry on a PBMC aliquot from every donor. The CDR3 measures 18 amino acids from cysteine to phenylalanine. CDR3 DNA is the only sequence kept; it has 54 bases, read in frame from the first base. In the germline V gene (reference sequence), CDR1 corresponds to SGHKS and CDR2 to YYEKEE. Trimming takes 1 base off V and 4 bases off J; junction bases not matched to a gene: 14.

The sequencing sample was made of blood. Recombination linked TRBV5-5 to TRBJ1-2, with 9 bases aligning to TRBD1. The origin of this receptor is a woman aged 18-29 years in good health. The CDR3: CASSLSLGDRDPLYGYTF. The base sequence is TGTGCCAGCAGCTTGAGTTTAGGGGACAGGGACCCTCTCTATGGCTACACCTTC.